This T cell receptor (beta chain) was retrieved from a study of Graves' ophthalmopathy and Graves' hyperthyroidism. At the level of the study: Peripheral blood was gathered at the point of initial diagnosis, before any treatment started.

V dropped 5 bases and J dropped 2 bases, with 9 bases sitting between them. CDR3 length: 12 amino acids. Germline values: CDR1 GTSNPN, CDR2 SVGIG (reference sequence). As the template, RNA transcripts were used to amplify TCR beta CDR3 regions. The workflow started with a first-round RT-PCR run with HTBI primers and then moved on to a second-round multiplex PCR. In TCRdb, the multiplex PCR reads were re-called with MiXCR into one record per CDR3 protein. The data show a few hundred thousand distinct CDR3 sequences, about 17% seen once. This clonotype was seen many times. Sequenced material: peripheral blood. The chain links TRBV30 to TRBJ1-1, with D maybe TRBD1 (6 bases). This receptor was taken from a woman in her late teens or twenties with Graves' ophthalmopathy. The CDR3: CAWVRGNTEAFF. The DNA of the CDR3 is TGTGCCTGGGTCAGGGGAAACACTGAAGCTTTCTTT.